Below, 23 T cell receptor beta chains from the same sample are listed, as sequenced in a study of cytomegalovirus exposure and HLA in healthy donors. In the PCR, 60 Vbeta and 13 Jbeta primers were used. Produced via immunoSEQ multiplex PCR; TCRdb's table is partial and in-frame only. The sample shows about 130,000 clones, approximately 80% of them seen only once. Material for sequencing was PBMCs. These receptors originate from a middle-aged man in good health and CMV-seronegative.

The genes are TRBV6-1 and TRBJ2-7; perhaps TRBD2 as D (5 bases). The CDR3 consists of 14 residues. Trimming left V 1 base short and J 3 bases short, with 10 bases between. The germline gives CDR1 MNHNS, CDR2 SASEGT. The CDR3 loop is CASSEGWEIYEQYF. CDR3 nucleotides: TGTGCCAGCAGTGAAGGATGGGAGATCTACGAGCAGTACTTC.

This clone showed up just once. The J gene is TRBJ2-5, the V gene TRBV5-4; D possibly corresponds to TRBD1 (5 bases). Germline CDR1 reads SGHNT; CDR2 reads YYREEE (reference sequence). Deletions cut 0 bases from V and 5 bases from J, with 17 bases between. The CDR3 has 16 residues. CDR3 nucleotides: TGTGCCAGCAGCTTGGGGCGAACAGGCGCAGTGGAGACCCAGTACTTC. It translates to CASSLGRTGAVETQYF. Supplemented by reference TRBV5-4 and TRBJ2-5, the full variable domain reads ETGVTQSPTHLIKTRGQQVTLRCSSQSGHNTVSWYQQALGQGPQFIFQYYREEENGRGNFPPRFSGLQFPNYSSELNVNALELDDSALYLCASSLGRTGAVETQYFGPGTRLLVL.

This chain connects TRBV7-9 to TRBJ2-1; 13 nucleotides agree with TRBD2. The germline V gene has CDR1 SEHNR and CDR2 FQNEAQ (reference sequence). The J segment lost 6 bases and the V segment lost 2 bases, leaving 1 base of the junction unmatched. This CDR3 has 15 amino acids. The CDR3 reads CASSLRTSGGNEQFF. CDR3 nucleotide sequence: TGTGCCAGCAGCTTAAGGACTAGCGGGGGCAATGAGCAGTTCTTC.

This clone has only a few counts. This chain uses TRBV7-9 with TRBJ2-7, with D perhaps TRBD2 (7 bases). Trimming pared 4 bases from V and 4 bases from J, leaving 23 bases between. The germline V gene has CDR1 SEHNR and CDR2 FQNEAQ (reference sequence). The CDR3 has 17 amino acids. The CDR3 loop is CASSSSRGGAGPYEQYF. The CDR3 coding sequence is TGTGCCAGCAGCTCGAGTAGGGGGGGAGCGGGCCCTTACGAGCAGTACTTC.

This clone was seen only a few times. The rearrangement links TRBV28 to TRBJ1-2; 8 bases match TRBD1. Trimming took 2 bases from V and 6 from J; bases not matched to a gene: 14. Germline CDR1 MDHEN, CDR2 SYDVKM. The CDR3 extends over 17 amino acids. The CDR3 here is CASSLGSRQGARNGYTF. Here the CDR3 DNA reads TGTGCCAGCAGTTTAGGTTCGCGCCAGGGGGCTAGGAATGGCTACACCTTC.

The rearrangement joins TRBV6-1 to TRBJ2-1; 8 nucleotides agree with TRBD1. V lost 3 bases to trimming and J lost 2 bases; unmatched junction nucleotides: 6. The CDR3 consists of 16 residues. Germline CDR1 and CDR2: MNHNS and SASEGT. CDR3 DNA: TGTGCCAGCAGTGACCCTGACAGGGGCCCCTACAATGAGCAGTTCTTC. Amino acid sequence: CASSDPDRGPYNEQFF.

V and J are TRBV7-9 and TRBJ2-1; no reliable D call. The ends were cut back, 4 bases at V and 6 bases at J, with 13 bases in the middle. CDR3 length: 14 residues. The germline CDR1 and CDR2 sequences are SEHNR and FQNEAQ (reference sequence). CDR3 nucleotide sequence: TGTGCCAGCAGCTACAGAGCATGGCCCAATGAGCAGTTCTTC. Translating gives CASSYRAWPNEQFF.

In this sample, this clone turned up once. Here the CDR3 reads CASSLGLTDNEKLFF. CDR3 nucleotides: TGCGCCAGCAGCTTGGGGTTGACAGATAATGAAAAACTGTTTTTT. The V and J genes are TRBV5-1 and TRBJ1-4; TRBD1 might be the D (5 bases). V gave up 0 bases and J gave up 4 bases, with 10 bases separating them. The CDR3 has 15 residues. The germline CDR1 and CDR2 sequences are SGHRS and YFSETQ.

This chain links TRBV19 with TRBJ2-5; the D gene is possibly TRBD2 (6 bases). Between the trimmed V and J ends, which lost 0 bases and 4 bases, there was a span of 6 bases. The CDR3 is 13 residues long. Germline V CDR1 and CDR2: LNHDA, SQIVND (reference sequence). Written as DNA, the CDR3 is TGTGCCAGTAGTATAGAGGGGGGAGAGACCCAGTACTTC. It encodes CASSIEGGETQYF.

With regard to this clone: One junction end does not reproduce the germline sequence, and a read error may be involved. The chain is built from TRBV30 and TRBJ2-7; TRBD2 might be the D (5 bases). The CDR3 length is 12 residues. Germline V CDR1 and CDR2: GTSNPN, SVGIG (reference sequence). The chain's CDR3 is CACWDLNRGVGF. The CDR3 coding sequence is TGTGCCTGTTGGGATCTGAACCGGGGAGTAGGCTTC.

The chain is built from TRBV10-3 and TRBJ2-5; TRBD2 matches at 8 bases. Trimming cost V 6 bases and J 3 bases; bases outside gene matches: 3. The V gene's germline CDR1 is ENHRY and CDR2 SYGVKD. The CDR3 length is 13 residues. DNA of the CDR3: TGTGCCATCAGCGCAGCGGGGGAAGAGACCCAGTACTTC. It translates to CAISAAGEETQYF.

The gene calls are TRBV27 and TRBJ2-1; D not certain. Germline lookup yields CDR1 MNHEY and CDR2 SMNVEV (reference sequence). V was pared by 4 bases and J by 2 bases, with 9 bases between. The CDR3 has 14 amino acids. CDR3 DNA: TGTGCCAGCAGTTCCTTACGAGCCTACAATGAGCAGTTCTTC. This translates into CASSSLRAYNEQFF.

The rearrangement uses TRBV19 and TRBJ2-3; 10 nucleotides align to TRBD2. Trimming took 6 bases from V and 4 from J; bases not matched to a gene: 7. The CDR3 consists of 15 residues. Germline-derived CDR1 and CDR2 are LNHDA and SQIVND (reference sequence). The CDR3 sequence: CASSMGLAGADTQYF. The DNA of the CDR3 is TGTGCCAGTAGCATGGGGCTAGCGGGAGCAGATACGCAGTATTTT.

This clone is labeled large. The V gene is TRBV7-9, the J gene TRBJ1-3; no clear D. Per the germline V gene, CDR1 is SEHNR and CDR2 is FQNEAQ (reference sequence). The V end was cut by 4 bases, the J end by 2 bases, with 15 bases between. There are 16 residues in the CDR3. CDR3 DNA: TGTGCCAGCAGCTACGCCGCCGGGAGCGCTGGAAACACCATATATTTT. It codes for CASSYAAGSAGNTIYF.

This clone has only one observation. This rearrangement joins TRBV18 to TRBJ1-1; TRBD1 aligns across 7 bases. Germline V gene data show CDR1 as KGHSH and CDR2 as LQKENI. The V segment lost 3 bases and the J segment 11 bases; nucleotides outside the gene matches: 18. CDR3 length: 16 residues. The CDR3 loop is CASSPFPAIETGSAFF. The CDR3 DNA is TGTGCCAGCTCACCTTTCCCGGCCATAGAGACAGGGTCGGCTTTCTTT.

This clone was observed a handful of times. Other DNA sequences in this sample translate to the same CDR3. The V gene is TRBV2, the J gene TRBJ2-7; weak D call: TRBD1 (5 bases). Germline CDR1 is SNHLY and CDR2 is FYNNEI. The V and J ends lost 8 bases and 6 bases respectively, with 20 bases between them. The CDR3 has 14 amino acids. CDR3 DNA sequence: TGTGCCAGCGGAGCCTCATTGACAGCCGGCGAGCAGTACTTC. Its protein product is CASGASLTAGEQYF.

V and J are TRBV7-2 and TRBJ2-7, with TRBD1 matching 7 bases. V trimming: 2 bases; J trimming: 6 bases; junction bases outside the gene matches: 13. Looked up from germline, CDR1 is SGHTA and CDR2 is FQGNSA. The CDR3 loop spans 16 amino acids. The CDR3 DNA reads as TGTGCCAGCAGCTTAATGGTTGGGGGCTACAGGGGCGAGCAGTACTTC. Its translation is CASSLMVGGYRGEQYF.

The CDR3 region is CASSAGETQYF. Written as DNA, the CDR3 is TGCGCCAGCAGTGCGGGAGAGACCCAGTACTTC. This chain links TRBV5-1 with TRBJ2-5; D is possibly TRBD2 (5 bases). This CDR3 comprises 11 residues. V lost 5 bases to trimming and J lost 4 bases, with 6 bases between them. The germline V gene encodes CDR1 SGHRS and CDR2 YFSETQ.

The rearrangement uses TRBV5-1 and TRBJ1-1; 10 bases fit TRBD1. The CDR3 totals 17 residues. Losses at the gene ends were 1 base for V and 4 bases for J; bases not matched to a gene: 10. Per the germline V gene, CDR1 is SGHRS and CDR2 is YFSETQ. This CDR3 is CASSLPAPGQGFTEAFF. CDR3 nucleotides: TGCGCCAGCAGCTTGCCTGCACCGGGACAGGGGTTCACTGAAGCTTTCTTT.

V is TRBV27 and J is TRBJ2-1; 9 bases map to TRBD2. The CDR3 is 17 amino acids. J gave up 0 bases and V 6 bases, and 9 bases lay outside the gene matches. Germline V gene sequence: CDR1 MNHEY, CDR2 SMNVEV (reference sequence). CDR3 DNA sequence: TGTGCCAGCAGGCGGGCTAGCGGGATCTTCTCCTACAATGAGCAGTTCTTC. This translates into CASRRASGIFSYNEQFF.

The rearrangement uses TRBV5-8 and TRBJ1-2; TRBD1 matches at 7 bases. Germline V CDR1 and CDR2: SGHTS, YDEGEE. The CDR3 is 13 residues long. V shed 5 bases and J 8 bases; nucleotides not matched to a gene: 9. CDR3 in amino acids: CASRFTGVLGYTF. The CDR3 DNA sequence: TGTGCCAGCAGATTTACAGGGGTTTTAGGCTACACCTTC.

CDR3 sequence: CAWSRTGGIEQFF. In nucleotides, the CDR3 is TGTGCCTGGAGTCGGACAGGGGGCATTGAGCAGTTCTTC. V and J are TRBV30 and TRBJ2-1; 11 nucleotides match TRBD1. V was pared by 2 bases and J by 9 bases, with 3 bases of the junction left unmatched. CDR1 and CDR2 from the germline V gene are GTSNPN and SVGIG (reference sequence). The CDR3 is 13 residues long.

The chain is built from TRBV13 and TRBJ2-1; tentative D call: TRBD1 (5 bases). Germline CDR1 PRHDT, CDR2 FYEKMQ (reference sequence). The germline V and J ends were trimmed by 2 bases and 1 base, with 9 bases remaining between them. CDR3 length: 15 amino acids. For the CDR3, the DNA is TGTGCCAGCAGCTTACAGGGTGGGTCCTACAATGAGCAGTTCTTC. It is translated as CASSLQGGSYNEQFF.